The 5 T cell receptor beta chains below were found in one sample sequenced in a study of T cell repertoires in cytomegalovirus infection. For these receptors, no antigen is known. A single record per CDR3 protein comes from TCRdb applying MiXCR to the reads. Of approximately 500,000 distinct CDR3 sequences in the sample, around 35% were seen once. This material consisted of cultured PBMCs, taken from culture after CMV antigen stimulation. These receptors all stem from a human donor in good health (CMV status not recorded). Some clones in this sample may be carry-over from other donors' samples.

This clonotype was seen at least ten times. CDR3 sequence (DNA): TGCAGTGCTACTAAACGGGGGTTAGCCAAAAACATTCAGTACTTC. Protein: CSATKRGLAKNIQYF. The chain recombines TRBV20-1 with TRBJ2-4, with D possibly being TRBD2 (6 bases). The CDR3 runs to 15 residues. With 4 bases removed from V and 0 bases from J, the gap between germline ends came to 13 bases. CDR1 and CDR2 (germline): DFQATT, SNEGSKA (reference sequence).

This clonotype showed up many times. The rearrangement uses TRBV7-2 and TRBJ2-5; D remains unclear. Germline V gene sequence: CDR1 SGHTA, CDR2 FQGNSA. The CDR3 contains 14 residues. The V and J ends lost 1 base and 7 bases respectively, with 13 bases between them. The CDR3 region has the DNA TGTGCCAGCAGCTTAGGGAGCTTCTCAGGGACCCAGTACTTC. Its protein product is CASSLGSFSGTQYF.

In its sample, this clonotype was seen a few times. The rearrangement uses TRBV27 and TRBJ1-4; TRBD1 might be the D (5 bases). In germline, CDR1 is MNHEY, CDR2 SMNVEV (reference sequence). The V end lost 8 bases, the J end lost 3 bases, and 13 bases lay between the germline ends. This CDR3 is built from 14 residues. The DNA of the CDR3 is TGTGCCAGCGCCGGTCAGGGTGCTAATGAAAAACTGTTTTTT. This gives the protein CASAGQGANEKLFF.

The chain links TRBV20-1 to TRBJ2-5; 7 nucleotides line up with TRBD1. Germline CDR1 DFQATT, CDR2 SNEGSKA (reference sequence). Trimming cost V 2 bases and J 5 bases; bases outside gene matches: 17. The CDR3 sequence is 17 residues long. The CDR3 loop is CSARLGPGQMRGETQYF. The CDR3 DNA reads as TGCAGTGCTAGACTTGGGCCGGGACAGATGCGAGGGGAGACCCAGTACTTC.

As DNA, the CDR3 is TGTGCCATCAGACCCGGACTAGCGGGCAGACAATCCAGCTCCTACAATGAGCAGTTCTTC. Residues: CAIRPGLAGRQSSSYNEQFF. The chain has TRBV10-3 and TRBJ2-1; 11 nucleotides align to TRBD2. V shed 6 bases, J shed 0 bases, and the junction held 16 bases outside the gene matches. Germline CDR1 reads ENHRY; CDR2 reads SYGVKD. The CDR3 consists of 20 residues.